This TCR beta chain was recovered during a study of T cells in Graves' hyperthyroidism and ophthalmopathy. Whole-study context: Peripheral blood samples were taken at initial diagnosis, prior to any treatment.

Germline V gives CDR1 MDHEN, CDR2 SYDVKM. The CDR3 sequence is 17 residues long. V was clipped by 2 bases and J by 6 bases; unmatched bases: 7. About this clonotype: The target antigen is unknown.

The study's findings and limits: Blood also showed most of the thyroid clonotypes that were expanded above 0.001.

Exclusion followed for patients with uncontrolled infection, other autoimmune disease, pregnancy or lactation. PBMCs were derived from around 10 ml fresh peripheral blood. Amplified TCR beta CDR3 regions came from RNA transcripts. TCR CDR3 underwent first-round RT-PCR with the HTBI primer set. TCRdb reprocessed the multiplex PCR reads via MiXCR and lists one record per CDR3 protein. The sample shows about 640,000 distinct CDR3 sequences, under 25% of them seen only once. This receptor was obtained from a man under 40 with Graves' ophthalmopathy. This rearrangement joins TRBV28 to TRBJ2-3; 14 bases agree with TRBD2. The sample consisted of blood. The CDR3 here is CASSLVRGLAGVDTQYF. The CDR3 DNA follows: TGTGCCAGCAGTTTAGTTCGGGGACTAGCGGGAGTGGATACGCAGTATTTT.